This is a list of T cell receptor beta chains from one sample in a study of cytomegalovirus exposure and HLA in healthy donors. TCRdb's copy holds only in-frame clones and misses some; the assay was immunoSEQ multiplex PCR. Counted here are about 77,000 clones, 75% to 80% occurring once; the ten biggest clones make up nearly 3.5%. Sequencing was done on a sample of PBMCs. Every receptor here comes from a man aged 35 to 55 in good health and CMV-seronegative. Both conserved end residues are trimmed from each CDR3. The D gene is left open where the match is weak.

V: TRBV12-2
J: TRBJ2-2
D: -
CDR3: ASRPRGTGELF

V: TRBV5-1
J: TRBJ2-2
D: -
CDR3: ASSSGRQANTGELF

V: TRBV5-4
J: TRBJ2-5
D: TRBD1
CDR3: ASSFGDRGPLGEQY

V: TRBV2
J: TRBJ2-7
D: TRBD2
CDR3: ASSRLRGALREQY

V: TRBV2
J: TRBJ1-6
D: -
CDR3: ASSMSRADNSPLH

V: TRBV4-2
J: TRBJ2-3
D: -
CDR3: ASSRGGPGGLGTDTQY

V: TRBV5-4
J: TRBJ2-7
D: TRBD1
CDR3: ASSPDRGRDEQY

V: TRBV11-3
J: TRBJ2-3
D: TRBD2
CDR3: ASSYSGGTDTQY

V: TRBV19
J: TRBJ1-3
D: -
CDR3: ASSIGTDSGNTIY

V: TRBV6-6
J: TRBJ1-4
D: -
CDR3: ASLRGTEDEKLF

V: TRBV30
J: TRBJ2-4
D: -
CDR3: AWSRWQGLNIQY

V: TRBV27
J: TRBJ2-3
D: TRBD2
CDR3: ASLDGGGGDTQY

V: TRBV18
J: TRBJ1-4
D: -
CDR3: ASSPQEGREKLF

V: TRBV6-1
J: TRBJ2-7
D: -
CDR3: ASRRLGVPEQY

V: TRBV9
J: TRBJ1-2
D: -
CDR3: ASSGRGGAGGYT

V: TRBV29-1
J: TRBJ1-2
D: TRBD1
CDR3: SVEGQTGGRYT

V: TRBV9
J: TRBJ1-6
D: TRBD1
CDR3: ASSRTHRDRGNSPLH

V: TRBV6-1
J: TRBJ1-4
D: -
CDR3: ASRQQTDSNEKLF

V: TRBV7-2
J: TRBJ2-5
D: -
CDR3: ASSLGSRQGQETQY

V: TRBV6-5
J: TRBJ1-6
D: -
CDR3: ASSYRTENSPLH

V: TRBV7-9
J: TRBJ2-1
D: -
CDR3: ASSSIMGLPLSSYNEQF

V: TRBV29-1
J: TRBJ1-3
D: -
CDR3: SAATGSSGNTIY

V: TRBV9
J: TRBJ1-6
D: TRBD1
CDR3: ASSETGVYNSPLH

V: TRBV18
J: TRBJ1-4
D: -
CDR3: ASSPWAFNEKLF

V: TRBV5-1
J: TRBJ2-7
D: TRBD1
CDR3: ASGPGTVLYEQY

V: TRBV5-1
J: TRBJ1-2
D: -
CDR3: ASSLQGDDYGYT

V: TRBV7-6
J: TRBJ1-1
D: -
CDR3: ASSLGGIRNTEAF

V: TRBV5-1
J: TRBJ1-3
D: -
CDR3: ASSLETGGNTIY

V: TRBV5-5
J: TRBJ2-3
D: -
CDR3: ASSYGQEGDTQY

V: TRBV5-4
J: TRBJ1-2
D: TRBD1
CDR3: ASSSGQGDNYGYT

V: TRBV2
J: TRBJ2-7
D: TRBD1
CDR3: ASSPLGTGSHEQY

V: TRBV7-9
J: TRBJ2-3
D: TRBD1
CDR3: ATKTGSLSLGTDTQY

V: TRBV5-8
J: TRBJ1-2
D: -
CDR3: ASSIGRVTNYGYT

V: TRBV6-6
J: TRBJ1-1
D: -
CDR3: ASSYSSTVRVAF

V: TRBV10-3
J: TRBJ1-2
D: -
CDR3: AISESVWGLNRDYGYT

V: TRBV5-1
J: TRBJ2-1
D: -
CDR3: ASSLGDTFNEQF

V: TRBV7-9
J: TRBJ2-7
D: -
CDR3: ASTRSEDGEQY

V: TRBV7-3
J: TRBJ1-2
D: -
CDR3: ASSTRQGGYT